A selection of T cell receptor beta chains follows, all from one sample in a study of T cell responses to AZD1222 COVID-19 vaccine. The data were produced by immunoSEQ multiplex PCR, yet TCRdb's version contains in-frame clones alone and is incomplete. The sample yields about 120,000 clones, roughly 90% seen once. The starting material was peripheral blood, obtained on day 0 of AZD1222 vaccination. The receptors stem from an adult in good health. Both conserved end residues are part of each CDR3. The D gene is left open where the match is weak. Only some rows state a clone size, as once, few, many or a class for expanded clones.

TRBJ2-7,TRBV27,-,-,CASSLGLPAPLFYEQYF,TGTGCCAGCAGTTTAGGACTTCCCGCCCCTCTATTCTACGAGCAGTACTTC
TRBJ2-5,TRBV6-2/TRBV6-3,-,TRBD2,CASSYGASGEETQYF,TGTGCCAGCAGTTACGGAGCTAGCGGGGAAGAGACCCAGTACTTC
TRBJ1-6,TRBV7-2,-,-,CASRPLLGSPLHF,TGTGCCAGCAGACCTCTCCTGGGTTCACCCCTCCACTTT
TRBJ2-2,TRBV7-3,few,TRBD1,CASSLGDRNTGELFF,TGTGCCAGCAGCTTAGGGGACAGGAACACCGGGGAGCTGTTTTTT
TRBJ2-3,TRBV5-1,-,TRBD2,CASTASGTIRDTQYF,TGCGCCAGCACCGCCTCCGGGACTATAAGAGATACGCAGTATTTT
TRBJ1-2,TRBV7-9,-,-,CASSSSGHYYGYTF,TGTGCCAGCAGCTCCTCGGGACACTACTATGGCTACACCTTC
TRBJ1-1,TRBV9,once,-,CASIPIAGRVGTEAFF,TGTGCCAGCATCCCCATCGCGGGGCGAGTGGGCACTGAAGCTTTCTTT
TRBJ2-5,TRBV27,-,-,CASSLYPTGVQETQYF,TGTGCCAGCAGTTTATACCCCACGGGGGTCCAAGAGACCCAGTACTTC
TRBJ2-2,TRBV7-8,-,-,CASSLENLRASGELFF,TGTGCCAGCAGCTTGGAAAACCTAAGGGCATCCGGGGAGCTGTTTTTT
TRBJ1-5,TRBV19,-,-,CASDPGSNQPQHF,TGTGCCAGTGACCCTGGGAGCAATCAGCCCCAGCATTTT
TRBJ2-3,TRBV5-6,-,TRBD2,CASILTSGGRTSADTQYF,TGTGCCAGCATCCTGACTAGCGGGGGGCGAACGTCAGCAGATACGCAGTATTTT
TRBJ2-7,TRBV6-1,-,-,CASSELGYEQYF,TGTGCCAGCAGTGAACTTGGCTACGAGCAGTACTTC
TRBJ1-2,TRBV6-5,once,-,CASSTMTASGYGYTF,TGTGCCAGCAGTACTATGACAGCGTCTGGCTATGGCTACACCTTC
TRBJ2-1,TRBV7-2,-,-,CASSLGEGFEQFF,TGTGCCAGCAGCTTAGGCGAGGGGTTTGAGCAGTTCTTC
TRBJ1-5,TRBV4-1,-,-,CASSQDGVAEGRQPQHF,TGCGCCAGCAGCCAAGACGGGGTAGCGGAAGGGAGGCAGCCCCAGCATTTT
TRBJ1-2,TRBV27,-,TRBD1,CASKQTTGNYGYTF,TGTGCCAGCAAGCAAACGACAGGGAACTATGGCTACACCTTC
TRBJ2-7,TRBV27,-,TRBD1,CASSSIRGTFSYEQYF,TGTGCCAGCAGTTCAATCAGGGGGACCTTCTCCTACGAGCAGTACTTC
TRBJ1-5,TRBV6-5,-,-,CASSYSSNQPQHF,TGTGCCAGCAGTTACAGTAGCAATCAGCCCCAGCATTTT
TRBJ1-5,TRBV5-4,once,TRBD1,CASSIDGQGHQPQHF,TGTGCCAGCAGCATAGACGGACAGGGCCATCAGCCCCAGCATTTT
TRBJ2-3,TRBV7-3,-,-,CASSLDFGGTDTQYF,TGTGCCAGCAGCTTAGACTTTGGGGGCACAGATACGCAGTATTTT
TRBJ1-1,TRBV13,-,-,CASTIGLGLNTEAFF,TGTGCCAGCACCATTGGTCTGGGTTTGAACACTGAAGCTTTCTTT
TRBJ1-1,TRBV27,-,-,CASRVPGANTEAFF,TGTGCCAGCAGGGTGCCGGGGGCGAACACTGAAGCTTTCTTT
TRBJ2-5,TRBV7-9,-,-,CASSLTETQYF,TGTGCCAGCAGCTTAACAGAGACCCAGTACTTC
TRBJ1-2,TRBV7-9,few,-,CASSSQTNYGYTF,TGTGCCAGCAGCTCCCAGACAAACTATGGCTACACCTTC
TRBJ1-1,TRBV19,-,-,CASSPEQGRNTEAFF,TGTGCCAGTAGCCCAGAACAGGGAAGGAACACTGAAGCTTTCTTT
TRBJ1-5,TRBV10-3,-,TRBD1,CAIRKTGDGQPQHF,TGTGCCATCAGAAAGACAGGGGATGGTCAGCCCCAGCATTTT
TRBJ2-7,TRBV30,-,-,CAWSTRGPSYEQYF,TGTGCCTGGAGTACCCGGGGGCCCTCCTACGAGCAGTACTTC
TRBJ1-2,TRBV5-1,-,-,CASSEESYGYTF,TGCGCCAGCAGCGAGGAGAGCTATGGCTACACCTTC
TRBJ1-5,TRBV7-3,-,-,CASSLGGPGSNQPQHF,TGTGCCAGCAGCTTAGGAGGTCCCGGTAGCAATCAGCCCCAGCATTTT
TRBJ2-5,TRBV12-3/TRBV12-4,-,-,CASSFHSETQYF,TGTGCCAGCAGTTTTCACAGCGAGACCCAGTACTTC
TRBJ2-1,TRBV19,-,TRBD2,CASGPSGGLYNEQFF,TGTGCCAGTGGCCCTAGCGGGGGGCTCTACAATGAGCAGTTCTTC
TRBJ1-2,TRBV7-2,-,-,CASSLRQENYGYTF,TGTGCCAGCAGCTTAAGACAGGAGAACTATGGCTACACCTTC
TRBJ2-2,TRBV11-2,-,-,CASSLKKGSPNTGELFF,TGTGCCAGCAGCTTAAAGAAGGGGAGCCCAAACACCGGGGAGCTGTTTTTT
TRBJ1-3,TRBV18,-,-,CASSPGVGSSGNTIYF,TGTGCCAGCTCACCAGGGGTGGGCAGCTCTGGAAACACCATATATTTT
TRBJ1-1,TRBV4-1,-,-,CASSQLDRNTEAFF,TGCGCCAGCAGCCAATTAGACAGGAACACTGAAGCTTTCTTT
TRBJ2-1,TRBV6-5,once,TRBD2,CASTSSGGLYNEQFF,TGTGCCAGCACGAGTAGCGGGGGACTCTACAATGAGCAGTTCTTC
TRBJ2-1,TRBV6-6,-,-,CASSYSHSGYGGEQFF,TGTGCCAGCAGTTACTCCCACTCGGGCTATGGAGGGGAGCAGTTCTTC
TRBJ2-7,TRBV4-1,-,-,CASSQDLEQGMTYEQYF,TGCGCCAGCAGCCAAGATCTCGAACAGGGCATGACCTACGAGCAGTACTTC
TRBJ2-7,TRBV19,-,TRBD2,CASSRLAGGSLSYEQYF,TGTGCCAGTAGTCGCCTAGCGGGGGGGTCGCTCTCCTACGAGCAGTACTTC
TRBJ1-2,TRBV12-5,-,-,CASGLAILASNTYGYTF,TGTGCTAGTGGTTTGGCGATCCTGGCTTCGAACACTTACGGCTACACCTTC